The sequence of this T cell receptor beta chain was determined in a study of early T cells in non-severe SARS-CoV-2 infection. Individual cDNA molecules each received unique molecular identifiers attached to them. Using its own MiXCR run on the 5' RACE reads, TCRdb lists one record per CDR3 protein. The repertoire holds some 40,000 distinct CDR3 sequences, with 9% to 15% as singletons. Germline V CDR1 and CDR2: SGHAT, FQNNGV. V gave up 3 bases and J gave up 0 bases; unmatched junction bases: 3. The length of the CDR3 is 17 residues. The V and J genes are TRBV11-2 and TRBJ2-2; 11 nucleotides agree with TRBD2. The sequence was collected from an adult who was a healthcare worker with PCR-confirmed SARS-CoV-2 infection or an uninfected control (not recorded which). The sample taken for sequencing was whole blood. The CDR3 spells CASSLGLAATNTGELFF. In nucleotides, the CDR3 is TGTGCCAGCAGCTTGGGACTAGCGGCGACGAACACCGGGGAGCTGTTTTTT. The entire variable domain, with the rest obtained from reference TRBV11-2 and TRBJ2-2, is as follows: EAGVAQSPRYKIIEKRQSVAFWCNPISGHATLYWYQQILGQGPKLLIQFQNNGVVDDSQLPKDRFSAERLKGVDSTLKIQPAKLEDSAVYLCASSLGLAATNTGELFFGEGSRLTVL.